The 13 T cell receptor beta chains in this list originate from one sample, sequenced in a study of cytomegalovirus exposure and HLA in healthy donors. Clones were read by immunoSEQ multiplex PCR, and TCRdb kept only the in-frame ones, dropping some. Of 250,000 to 300,000 clones listed, around 85% were seen once; the top ten hold 1%. The sample was PBMCs. The source is a woman aged 18 to 35 in good health and CMV-seronegative.

The genes are TRBV15 and TRBJ2-5, with 8 bases that match TRBD1. There are 16 residues in the CDR3. V trimming: 2 bases; J trimming: 5 bases; junction bases outside the gene matches: 10. The germline V gene has CDR1 LNHNV and CDR2 YYDKDF (reference sequence). The CDR3 region is CATSRHRQGRGETQYF. The CDR3, as DNA: TGTGCCACCAGCAGACATAGACAGGGGCGAGGGGAGACCCAGTACTTC.

V and J are TRBV9 and TRBJ1-1; the match to TRBD1 covers 7 bases. CDR1 is SGDLS and CDR2 is YYNGEE in the germline V gene. CDR3 length: 13 amino acids. J gave up 11 bases and V 3 bases, and 10 bases lay outside the gene matches. CDR3 bases: TGTGCCAGCAGCGCCCGGGACAGCGCCGAGGCTTTCTTT. This translates into CASSARDSAEAFF.

The chain carries TRBV29-1 and TRBJ2-6; possible D gene TRBD2, 6 bases. This CDR3 is 13 amino acids long. V shed 6 bases and J shed 3 bases, with 9 bases lying between them. Germline CDR1 reads SQVTM; CDR2 reads ANQGSEA. The CDR3 loop is CSVGGLGANVLTF. For the CDR3, the DNA is TGCAGCGTAGGAGGGCTTGGGGCCAACGTCCTGACTTTC.

V gene TRBV4-1 combines with J gene TRBJ2-7; 10 bases are shared with TRBD2. CDR3 length equals 19 residues. The trim removed 0 bases at V and 4 bases at J, leaving 15 bases unmatched. The germline V gene has CDR1 MGHRA and CDR2 YSYEKL. The CDR3 nucleotides are TGCGCCAGCAGCCAAGATGTTACCCGGGCCGGGACTAGCGAGTACGAGCAGTACTTC. Translation: CASSQDVTRAGTSEYEQYF.

This clone was recorded only once. V is TRBV29-1 and J is TRBJ2-5; 15 bases line up with TRBD2. CDR1 is SQVTM and CDR2 is ANQGSEA in the germline V gene. V shed 3 bases and J 0 bases; nucleotides not matched to a gene: 2. CDR3 length: 16 residues. CDR3 nucleotides: TGCAGCGTTGATGGGACTAGCGGGAGGTACCAAGAGACCCAGTACTTC. Protein: CSVDGTSGRYQETQYF.

The rearrangement links TRBV6-5 to TRBJ2-7; D is possibly TRBD2 (6 bases). This CDR3 has 12 residues. CDR1 and CDR2 (germline): MNHEY, SVGAGI. V lost 5 bases and J 7 bases, leaving 12 bases between the germline ends. Written as DNA, the CDR3 is TGTGCCAGCAGTACGCGGGGCTGGGAGCAGTACTTC. Its protein is CASSTRGWEQYF.

The CDR3 is CASSFRAGGAHEQYF. For the CDR3, the DNA is TGTGCCAGCAGCTTCCGGGCGGGAGGGGCCCACGAGCAGTACTTC. V and J are TRBV7-2 and TRBJ2-7, with 9 bases identical to TRBD2. The CDR3 contains 15 residues. V was pared by 3 bases and J by 5 bases, with 8 bases of the junction left unmatched. In germline, CDR1 is SGHTA, CDR2 FQGNSA.

This chain joins TRBV2 and TRBJ2-2; 7 bases align to TRBD1. The length of the CDR3 is 14 residues. The V gene's germline CDR1 is SNHLY and CDR2 FYNNEI. Trimming took 5 bases from V and 2 from J; bases not matched to a gene: 2. The CDR3 sequence: CASSWDRNTGELFF. CDR3 coding DNA: TGTGCCAGCAGTTGGGACAGAAACACCGGGGAGCTGTTTTTT. The whole variable domain, filled in from reference TRBV2 and TRBJ2-2, reads EPEVTQTPSHQVTQMGQEVILRCVPISNHLYFYWYRQILGQKVEFLVSFYNNEISEKSEIFDDQFSVERPDGSNFTLKIRSTKLEDSAMYFCASSWDRNTGELFFGEGSRLTVL.

This chain connects TRBV30 to TRBJ2-1, with 9 bases fitting TRBD2. Germline-derived CDR1 and CDR2 are GTSNPN and SVGIG (reference sequence). V lost 0 bases, J lost 3 bases, and 3 bases stayed unmatched. The CDR3 is 15 residues long. CDR3 coding DNA: TGTGCCTGGAGTGTAACTAGCGGGTACTACAATGAGCAGTTCTTC. The encoded protein is CAWSVTSGYYNEQFF.

V usage is TRBV6-6 and J usage is TRBJ1-2; D unresolved. This CDR3 is 14 amino acids long. Germline CDR1 MNHNY, CDR2 SVGAGI (reference sequence). Trimming cost V 7 bases and J 2 bases, with 14 bases left between them. CDR3 residues: CASTQVEGNYGYTF. The CDR3, as DNA: TGTGCCAGCACCCAAGTCGAGGGAAACTATGGCTACACCTTC.

CDR3 in DNA: TGTGCCTGGAGTCCCCAGGGTGGCACTGAAGCTTTCTTT. Translation: CAWSPQGGTEAFF. This chain links TRBV30 with TRBJ1-1; tentatively, D is TRBD1 (5 bases). V was trimmed by 2 bases and J by 4 bases, leaving 11 bases between them. Looked up from germline, CDR1 is GTSNPN and CDR2 is SVGIG (reference sequence). CDR3 length equals 13 residues.

This rearrangement joins TRBV6-4 to TRBJ2-1, with unresolved D. The CDR3 has 13 residues. CDR1 and CDR2 from the germline V gene are MRHNA and SNTAGT. The ends were cut back, 3 bases at V and 5 bases at J, with 8 bases in the middle. Written as DNA, the CDR3 is TGTGCCAGCAGTGAAGGAGCTAACAATGAGCAGTTCTTC. The encoded protein is CASSEGANNEQFF.

The rearrangement uses TRBV6-5 and TRBJ2-7; 13 nucleotides agree with TRBD2. Germline V gene lookup returns CDR1 MNHEY and CDR2 SVGAGI. This CDR3 contains 16 residues. V was pared by 2 bases and J by 2 bases, with 3 bases of the junction left unmatched. CDR3 nucleotides: TGTGCCAGCAGTTACCCGACTAGCGGGAGGACCTACGAGCAGTACTTC. Translation: CASSYPTSGRTYEQYF.